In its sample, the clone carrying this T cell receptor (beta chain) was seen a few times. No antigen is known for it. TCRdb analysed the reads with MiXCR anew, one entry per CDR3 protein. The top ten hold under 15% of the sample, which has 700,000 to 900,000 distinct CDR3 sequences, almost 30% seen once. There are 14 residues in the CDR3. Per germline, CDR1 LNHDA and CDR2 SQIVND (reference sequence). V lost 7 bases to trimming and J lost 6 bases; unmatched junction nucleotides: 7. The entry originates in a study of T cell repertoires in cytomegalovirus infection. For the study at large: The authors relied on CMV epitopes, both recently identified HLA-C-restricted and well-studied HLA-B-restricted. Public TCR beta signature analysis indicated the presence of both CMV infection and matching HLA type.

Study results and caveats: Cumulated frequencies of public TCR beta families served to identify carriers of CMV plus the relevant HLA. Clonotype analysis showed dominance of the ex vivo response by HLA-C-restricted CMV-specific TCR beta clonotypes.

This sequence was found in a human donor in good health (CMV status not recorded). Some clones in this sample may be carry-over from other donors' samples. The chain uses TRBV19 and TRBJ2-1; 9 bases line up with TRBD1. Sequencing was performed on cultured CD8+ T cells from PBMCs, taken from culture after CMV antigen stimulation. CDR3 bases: TGTGCCAGTACCCCGGGACAGGGTCGCAATGAGCAGTTCTTC. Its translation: CASTPGQGRNEQFF. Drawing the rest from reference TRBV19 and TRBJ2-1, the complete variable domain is DGGITQSPKYLFRKEGQNVTLSCEQNLNHDAMYWYRQDPGQGLRLIYYSQIVNDFQKGDIAEGYSVSREKKESFPLTVTSAQKNPTAFYLCASTPGQGRNEQFFGPGTRLTVL.